In its sample, the clone carrying this T cell receptor (beta chain) was seen once. Profiled with immunoSEQ multiplex PCR; TCRdb holds only in-frame clones, not every one. The repertoire holds some 45,000 clones, around 86% seen once, with 30% to 35% in the top ten. This record belongs to a study of OX40 agonist ivuxolimab in advanced cancers. The CDR3 spans 15 residues. Germline CDR1 SGHRS, CDR2 YFSETQ. The sample consisted of CD4+ or CD8+ T cells sorted from blood, taken in a trial of the OX40 agonist ivuxolimab. The chain uses TRBV5-1 and TRBJ2-5, with 8 nucleotides matching TRBD1. The DNA end favors TRBJ2-7, so the J call may be wrong. This TCR was sampled from an adult with an advanced solid tumor such as melanoma, head and neck, liver or kidney cancer. The CDR3 spells CASSLGQGANYEQYF. DNA of the CDR3: TGCGCCAGCAGCTTGGGGCAGGGGGCTAACTACGAGCAGTACTTC.